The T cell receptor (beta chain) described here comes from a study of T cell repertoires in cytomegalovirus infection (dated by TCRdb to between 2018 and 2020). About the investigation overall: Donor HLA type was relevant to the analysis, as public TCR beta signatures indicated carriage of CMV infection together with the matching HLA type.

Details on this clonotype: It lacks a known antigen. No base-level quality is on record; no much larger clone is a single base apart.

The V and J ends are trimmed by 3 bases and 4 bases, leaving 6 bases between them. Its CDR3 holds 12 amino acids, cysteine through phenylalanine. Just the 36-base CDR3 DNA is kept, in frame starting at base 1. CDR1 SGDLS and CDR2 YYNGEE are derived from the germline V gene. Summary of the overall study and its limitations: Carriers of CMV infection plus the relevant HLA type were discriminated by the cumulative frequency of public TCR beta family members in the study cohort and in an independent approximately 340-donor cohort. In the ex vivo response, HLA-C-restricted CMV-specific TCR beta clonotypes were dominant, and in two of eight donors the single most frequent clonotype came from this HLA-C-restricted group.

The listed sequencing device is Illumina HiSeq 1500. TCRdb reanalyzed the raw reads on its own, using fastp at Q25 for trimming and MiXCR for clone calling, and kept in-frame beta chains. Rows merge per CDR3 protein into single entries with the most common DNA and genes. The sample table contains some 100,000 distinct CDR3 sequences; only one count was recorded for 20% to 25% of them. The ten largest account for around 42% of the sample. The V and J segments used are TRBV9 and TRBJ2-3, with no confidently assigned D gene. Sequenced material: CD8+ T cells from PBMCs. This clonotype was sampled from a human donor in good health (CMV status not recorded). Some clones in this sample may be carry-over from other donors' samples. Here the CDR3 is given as CASSATPDTQYF. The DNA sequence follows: TGTGCCAGCAGCGCCACGCCAGATACGCAGTATTTT.